There are a few counts of the clone carrying this T cell receptor (beta chain). In the original processing: Using reference gene primer amplification, nucleated cell counts were estimated. Clones were sequenced by immunoSEQ multiplex PCR, and TCRdb holds only the in-frame ones, with some missing. The V and J calls and the clone size are those of that table, but D and trimming were determined from the DNA. This table holds 95,000 to 150,000 clones, about nine tenths found once. This sample is drawn from a study of blood T cell repertoires in COVID-19. Across the whole study: The United States, Italy and Spain provided the acute and convalescent COVID-19 samples. T cells, B-cell-depleted T cells, or PBMCs provided the cDNA or gDNA that served as material.

V was shortened by 6 bases and J by 6 bases, with 9 bases between the two germline ends. This CDR3 is built from 11 residues. Germline V gives CDR1 MGHDK, CDR2 SYGVNS. The chain recombines TRBV25-1 with TRBJ2-7, with D possibly TRBD1 on 5 matching bases. The sequenced sample was peripheral blood. This receptor was taken from a man aged 40-50 years with acute or convalescent COVID-19. The CDR3 DNA follows: TGTGCCAGCAGGCAGGGCCCCGAGCAGTACTTC. It codes for CASRQGPEQYF.